One and the same sample provided the 26 T cell receptor beta chains below, sequenced in a study of post-analysis software for immune sequencing data. The study, taken as a whole, reports: When patients were compared with controls, about five TRBV segments were more frequent, TRBV5-6, TRBV5-1 and TRBV20-1 among them.

Tagging with unique molecular identifiers was a feature of the TCR beta cDNA libraries. Each CDR3 protein gets one entry after TCRdb re-called the PCR reads with MiXCR. The table includes 430,000 or so distinct CDR3 sequences, over 30% detected once. These receptors have no known antigen. The specimen was blood. These receptors originate from a girl aged 2 to 9 with multiple sclerosis.

This clonotype was seen only a few times. The rearrangement links TRBV5-1 to TRBJ2-7; 7 bases line up with TRBD1. Trimming cost V 5 bases and J 0 bases; bases outside gene matches: 5. This CDR3 is 14 amino acids long. The germline CDR1 and CDR2 sequences are SGHRS and YFSETQ. DNA of the CDR3: TGCGCCAGCAGTGAGACAGGGAGCTCCTACGAGCAGTACTTC. This sequence encodes CASSETGSSYEQYF.

The rearrangement uses TRBV18 and TRBJ2-7; possibly TRBD1 or TRBD2 for D (5 bases each). The germline V and J ends were trimmed by 4 bases and 4 bases, with 20 bases remaining between them. The germline CDR1 and CDR2 sequences are KGHSH and LQKENI. The CDR3 is 16 amino acids. The chain's CDR3 is CASSLMGPENGYEQYF. CDR3 sequence (DNA): TGTGCCAGCTCACTAATGGGACCGGAAAACGGGTACGAGCAGTACTTC.

This clonotype has only a few counts. The chain uses TRBV12-3 or TRBV12-4 and TRBJ1-2; no clear D. V was cut by 3 bases and J by 8 bases, with 13 bases left in between. This CDR3 is built from 13 residues. The CDR3 DNA reads TGTGCCAGCAGTTTTGGAACTACCAACGGCTACACCTTC. Translated, it gives CASSFGTTNGYTF.

The chain uses TRBV24-1 and TRBJ1-2, with D possibly matching TRBD1 (5 bases). Trimming pared 4 bases from V and 7 bases from J, leaving 9 bases between. Germline CDR1 KGHDR, CDR2 SFDVKD. CDR3 size: 12 residues. CDR3 region: CATSDRGLGYTF. CDR3 DNA: TGTGCCACCAGTGACCGGGGCCTTGGCTACACCTTC.

This clonotype was counted at least ten times. J is TRBJ2-5 and V is TRBV29-1; TRBD1 aligns across 7 bases. Trimming removed 7 bases from V and 4 bases from J; junction bases left unmatched: 6. Germline V gene lookup returns CDR1 SQVTM and CDR2 ANQGSEA. The length of the CDR3 is 12 residues. This CDR3 reads CSAGAGGETQYF. CDR3 DNA: TGCAGCGCTGGGGCAGGGGGAGAGACCCAGTACTTC.

The chain has TRBV4-2 and TRBJ1-2; no reliable D call. CDR1 LGHNA and CDR2 YNFKEQ come from the germline V gene. Trimming shortened V by 3 bases and J by 6 bases, and 5 bases separated the two germline ends. The CDR3 extends over 11 amino acids. The CDR3 loop reads CASSHNNGYTF. In nucleotides, the CDR3 is TGTGCCAGCAGCCACAACAATGGCTACACCTTC.

This clonotype has more than one count but fewer than ten. The chain links TRBV29-1 to TRBJ2-3, with 8 bases fitting TRBD2. The V and J ends lost 1 base and 4 bases, in that order; junction bases with no gene match: 13. The CDR3 is made up of 17 amino acids. CDR1 and CDR2 from the germline V gene are SQVTM and ANQGSEA. For the CDR3, the DNA is TGCAGCGTTGAAGCCATTCCCGCGGGAGGACCAGCAGATACGCAGTATTTT. It is translated as CSVEAIPAGGPADTQYF.

V and J are TRBV7-2 and TRBJ2-3, with 8 bases fitting TRBD1. The germline V gene has CDR1 SGHTA and CDR2 FQGNSA. With V trimmed by 2 bases and J by 3 bases, 13 bases remained unmatched. CDR3 size: 18 residues. DNA for the CDR3: TGTGCCAGCAGCTTATGGGCAGGGGGCGCCGGAGGGACAGATACGCAGTATTTT. Translation: CASSLWAGGAGGTDTQYF.

This clonotype was seen a few times. This chain joins TRBV12-3 or TRBV12-4 and TRBJ2-3; the match to TRBD2 covers 8 bases. The CDR3 totals 15 residues. Losses at the gene ends were 3 bases for V and 3 bases for J; bases not matched to a gene: 5. CDR3 bases: TGTGCCAGCAGTTTCCCCGGGAGGGAAACAGATACGCAGTATTTT. It encodes CASSFPGRETDTQYF.

The chain employs TRBV13 and TRBJ2-7; 9 bases are shared with TRBD1. Trimming removed 5 bases from V and 4 bases from J; junction bases left unmatched: 15. Germline values: CDR1 PRHDT, CDR2 FYEKMQ (reference sequence). The CDR3 loop spans 17 amino acids. The CDR3 sequence: CASSLFDRGERRYEQYF. The DNA of the CDR3 is TGTGCCAGCAGCCTTTTCGACAGGGGGGAGAGGCGGTACGAGCAGTACTTC.

This clonotype was seen only a few times. The chain has TRBV5-1 and TRBJ2-5; D is uncertain. Germline CDR1 reads SGHRS; CDR2 reads YFSETQ. This CDR3 comprises 13 residues. Trimming cost V 2 bases and J 2 bases, with 7 bases left between them. The CDR3 loop reads CASSFGKQETQYF. In nucleotides, the CDR3 is TGCGCCAGCAGCTTCGGTAAACAAGAGACCCAGTACTTC.

This clonotype turned up a few times. The chain employs TRBV12-3 or TRBV12-4 and TRBJ1-2; unclear D gene. V was trimmed by 2 bases and J by 5 bases, leaving 12 bases between them. This CDR3 spans 14 amino acids. The CDR3 sequence: CASSLSGSPYGYTF. Written as DNA, the CDR3 is TGTGCCAGCAGTTTATCCGGTAGCCCGTATGGCTACACCTTC.

This clonotype has more than one count but fewer than ten. V and J are TRBV11-2 and TRBJ2-3; D may be TRBD2 (5 bases). The CDR3 sequence is 15 residues long. Germline CDR1 is SGHAT and CDR2 is FQNNGV. V lost 4 bases and J lost 2, with 13 bases in between. The CDR3 region has the DNA TGTGCCAGCAGCTCCGGGGTTAGAGACACAGATACGCAGTATTTT. Protein product: CASSSGVRDTDTQYF.

This rearrangement joins TRBV9 to TRBJ2-7, with 9 nucleotides matching TRBD1. Germline CDR1 is SGDLS and CDR2 is YYNGEE. The CDR3 runs to 15 residues. Trimming cost V 5 bases and J 5 bases; bases outside gene matches: 11. The CDR3 is CASSFSGTGSDEQYF. The CDR3 DNA is TGTGCCAGCAGTTTTTCCGGGACAGGGAGTGACGAGCAGTACTTC.

The chain employs TRBV7-2 and TRBJ2-5; tentative D call: TRBD2 (7 bases). V dropped 8 bases and J dropped 2 bases, with 24 bases sitting between them. Germline V lookup: CDR1 SGHTA, CDR2 FQGNSA. The CDR3 totals 17 residues. The CDR3 DNA reads TGTGCCAGCGCCGTGGGGGGGCCGGGAGGAGGACAAGAGACCCAGTACTTC. Translated, it gives CASAVGGPGGGQETQYF.

Details on this clonotype: This could be a read error, since a much larger clone is one nucleotide away. Since no conserved phenylalanine or tryptophan closes the CDR3, a read error is the likely cause. V gene TRBV18 combines with J gene TRBJ2-3; no firm D call. The CDR3 consists of 13 residues. Germline values: CDR1 KGHSH, CDR2 LQKENI. The ends were cut back, 1 base at V and 2 bases at J, with 4 bases in the middle. The CDR3 region has the DNA TGTGCCAGCTCACCACTAACCACAGATACGCAGTATTTG. Its protein product is CASSPLTTDTQYL.

J is TRBJ2-1 and V is TRBV28; D ambiguous. The ends were cut back, 3 bases at V and 5 bases at J, with 11 bases in the middle. The germline V gene encodes CDR1 MDHEN and CDR2 SYDVKM. This CDR3 is 14 amino acids long. The CDR3 protein is CASSFVGFDNEQFF. CDR3 nucleotides: TGTGCCAGCAGTTTTGTAGGGTTCGACAATGAGCAGTTCTTC.

The chain is built from TRBV15 and TRBJ1-5; no definite D call. Germline V CDR1 and CDR2: LNHNV, YYDKDF (reference sequence). V was shortened by 2 bases and J by 9 bases, with 8 bases between the two germline ends. The CDR3 extends over 12 amino acids. This CDR3 is CATSRNEGPQHF. CDR3 coding DNA: TGTGCCACCAGCAGAAACGAGGGGCCCCAGCATTTT.

A few counts support this clonotype. This chain uses TRBV6-5 with TRBJ2-5; 14 bases are a match to TRBD2. Trimming removed 6 bases from V and 5 bases from J; junction bases left unmatched: 11. The CDR3 runs 17 residues. Germline V gives CDR1 MNHEY, CDR2 SVGAGI. CDR3 in amino acids: CASSKEGLAGVVETQYF. CDR3 coding DNA: TGTGCCAGCAGCAAGGAGGGACTAGCGGGAGTGGTGGAGACCCAGTACTTC.

The rearrangement joins TRBV6-5 to TRBJ2-1; TRBD2 agrees at 11 bases. Germline V CDR1 and CDR2: MNHEY, SVGAGI. The CDR3 consists of 16 residues. Losses at the gene ends were 5 bases for V and 9 bases for J; bases not matched to a gene: 12. The CDR3 DNA sequence: TGTGCCAGCAGTCCACTAGCGGGAGTCCCCCCAAGTGAGCAGTTCTTC. It translates to CASSPLAGVPPSEQFF.

The chain links TRBV9 to TRBJ1-6; 9 bases line up with TRBD1. CDR3 length equals 13 residues. The trim removed 7 bases at V and 9 bases at J, leaving 5 bases unmatched. CDR1 is SGDLS and CDR2 is YYNGEE in the germline V gene. The CDR3 DNA is TGTGCCAGCTCCGGGACAGGGAGTTCACCCCTCCACTTT. Its translation: CASSGTGSSPLHF.

In this sample, this clonotype turned up a few times. The CDR3 sequence: CASAVDRGFYNEQFF. In DNA, the CDR3 is TGTGCCAGCGCGGTGGACAGGGGATTCTACAATGAGCAGTTCTTC. The J gene is TRBJ2-1, the V gene TRBV28; 9 bases match TRBD1. Germline V gene sequence: CDR1 MDHEN, CDR2 SYDVKM. This CDR3 is built from 15 residues. V dropped 8 bases and J dropped 3; count of bases not matched to a gene: 8.

This clonotype was detected only a few times. The chain combines TRBV7-9 with TRBJ2-1, with TRBD1 identical over 7 bases. CDR3 length equals 14 residues. Trimming cost V 4 bases and J 8 bases; bases outside gene matches: 8. In germline, CDR1 is SEHNR, CDR2 FQNEAQ (reference sequence). CDR3: CASSSIPTGDEQFF. Written as DNA, the CDR3 is TGTGCCAGCAGCTCTATTCCTACAGGGGATGAGCAGTTCTTC.

This clonotype was seen only a few times. The chain links TRBV5-8 to TRBJ1-2; D possibly corresponds to TRBD1 (5 bases). V lost 0 bases and J 4 bases, leaving 13 bases between the germline ends. The germline gives CDR1 SGHTS, CDR2 YDEGEE. This CDR3 has 15 residues. The CDR3 spells CASSLVSQGTYGYTF. CDR3 nucleotides: TGTGCCAGCAGCTTGGTCTCTCAGGGCACCTATGGCTACACCTTC.

The chain joins TRBV20-1 to TRBJ1-5; D remains unclear. Germline V lookup: CDR1 DFQATT, CDR2 SNEGSKA (reference sequence). This CDR3 is 11 amino acids long. V was trimmed by 1 base and J by 6 bases, leaving 4 bases between them. The CDR3 DNA is TGCAGTGCTAGAGGGGGTCAGCCCCAGCATTTT. It codes for CSARGGQPQHF.

This clonotype was seen a handful of times. J is TRBJ2-1 and V is TRBV20-1; D remains unclear. The V gene lost 3 bases and the J gene lost 9 bases, with 15 bases spanning the gap. CDR1 and CDR2 from the germline V gene are DFQATT and SNEGSKA (reference sequence). This CDR3 has 13 amino acids. CDR3 region: CSARSLALGEQFF. Written as DNA, the CDR3 is TGCAGTGCTAGGTCGTTAGCCCTCGGTGAGCAGTTCTTC.